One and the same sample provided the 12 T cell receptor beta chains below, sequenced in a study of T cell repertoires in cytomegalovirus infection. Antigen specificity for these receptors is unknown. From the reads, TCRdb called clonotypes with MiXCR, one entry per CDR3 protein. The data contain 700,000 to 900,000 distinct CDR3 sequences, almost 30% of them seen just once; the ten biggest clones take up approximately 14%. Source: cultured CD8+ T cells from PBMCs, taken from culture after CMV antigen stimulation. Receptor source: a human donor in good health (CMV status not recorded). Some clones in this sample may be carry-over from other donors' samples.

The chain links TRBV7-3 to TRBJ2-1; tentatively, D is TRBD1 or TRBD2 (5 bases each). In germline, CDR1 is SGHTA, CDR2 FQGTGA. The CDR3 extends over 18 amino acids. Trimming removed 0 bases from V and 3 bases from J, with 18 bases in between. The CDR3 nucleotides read TGTGCCAGCAGCTTAACTGGATCCTGGGGGACCAACTACAATGAGCAGTTCTTC. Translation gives CASSLTGSWGTNYNEQFF.

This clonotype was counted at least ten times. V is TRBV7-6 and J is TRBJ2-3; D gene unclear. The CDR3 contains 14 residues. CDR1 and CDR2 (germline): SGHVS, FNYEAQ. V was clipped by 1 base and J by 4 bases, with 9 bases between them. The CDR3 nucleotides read TGTGCCAGCAGCTTAGAAAGAGGCGCAGATACGCAGTATTTT. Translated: CASSLERGADTQYF.

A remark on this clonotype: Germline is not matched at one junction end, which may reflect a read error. The CDR3 spells CASSLGIIGDF. CDR3 nucleotide sequence: TGTGCCAGCAGCTTAGGGATCATCGGCGACTTC. This chain uses TRBV7-4 with TRBJ2-5, with no clear D. Germline CDR1 and CDR2: SGHVT and SQSDAQ. The CDR3 length is 11 residues.

CDR3 bases: TGTGCCAGCAGTCAGGGATCCATTCCCTACGAGCAGTACTTC. This translates into CASSQGSIPYEQYF. The chain is built from TRBV6-5 and TRBJ2-7; tentatively, D is TRBD1 (5 bases). This CDR3 has 14 amino acids. Germline CDR1 is MNHEY and CDR2 is SVGAGI. The ends were cut back, 5 bases at V and 2 bases at J, with 13 bases in the middle.

The CDR3: CSAPEIGSGVYNEQFF. CDR3 nucleotides: TGCAGTGCCCCAGAGATAGGTAGCGGGGTATACAATGAGCAGTTCTTC. J is TRBJ2-1 and V is TRBV20-1; TRBD2 matches 8 bases. The J segment lost 4 bases and the V segment lost 6 bases, leaving 14 bases of the junction unmatched. The CDR3 sequence is 16 residues long. Germline assignment: CDR1 DFQATT and CDR2 SNEGSKA (reference sequence).

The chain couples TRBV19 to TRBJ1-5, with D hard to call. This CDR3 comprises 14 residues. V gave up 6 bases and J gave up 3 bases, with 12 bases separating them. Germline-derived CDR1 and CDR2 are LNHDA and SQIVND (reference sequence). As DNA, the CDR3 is TGTGCCAGTAGCCAGCTGGGGTCCAATCAGCCCCAGCATTTT. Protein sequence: CASSQLGSNQPQHF.

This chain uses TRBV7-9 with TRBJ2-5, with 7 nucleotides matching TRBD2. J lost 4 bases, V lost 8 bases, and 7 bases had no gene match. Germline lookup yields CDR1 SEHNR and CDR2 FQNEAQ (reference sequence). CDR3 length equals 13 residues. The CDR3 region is CASLGTILETQYF. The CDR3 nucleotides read TGTGCCAGCCTCGGGACTATACTAGAGACCCAGTACTTC.

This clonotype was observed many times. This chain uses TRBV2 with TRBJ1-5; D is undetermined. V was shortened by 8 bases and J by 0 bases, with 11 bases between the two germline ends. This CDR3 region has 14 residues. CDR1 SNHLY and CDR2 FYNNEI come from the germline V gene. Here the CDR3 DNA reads TGTGCCAGCGGACGGGGATATAGCAATCAGCCCCAGCATTTT. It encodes CASGRGYSNQPQHF.

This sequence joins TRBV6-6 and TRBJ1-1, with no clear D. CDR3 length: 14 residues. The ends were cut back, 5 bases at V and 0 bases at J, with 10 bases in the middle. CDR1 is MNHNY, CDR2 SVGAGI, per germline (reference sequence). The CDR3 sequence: CASSGGRVNTEAFF. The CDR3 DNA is TGTGCCAGCAGTGGAGGACGAGTGAACACTGAAGCTTTCTTT.

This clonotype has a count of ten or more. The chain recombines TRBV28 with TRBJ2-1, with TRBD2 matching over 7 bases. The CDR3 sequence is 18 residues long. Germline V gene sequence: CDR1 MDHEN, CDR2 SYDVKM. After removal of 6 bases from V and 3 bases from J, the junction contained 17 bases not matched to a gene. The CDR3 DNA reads TGTGCCAGCAGCTCCCGGGGGGTTTTCGACCCAGGCTACAATGAGCAGTTCTTC. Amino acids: CASSSRGVFDPGYNEQFF.

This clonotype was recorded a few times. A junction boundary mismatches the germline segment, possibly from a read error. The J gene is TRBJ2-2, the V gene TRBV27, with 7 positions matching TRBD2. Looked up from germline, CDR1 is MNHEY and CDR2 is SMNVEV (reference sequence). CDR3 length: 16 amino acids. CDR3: CASSLSGGGNPGELFF. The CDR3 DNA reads TGTGCCAGCAGTTTATCTGGGGGGGGGAACCCCGGGGAGCTGTTTTTT.

The CDR3 sequence: CASSRREERGQETQYF. The CDR3, as DNA: TGTGCCAGTAGTCGCCGGGAGGAGCGGGGGCAAGAGACCCAGTACTTC. This chain uses TRBV19 with TRBJ2-5; 8 nucleotides align to TRBD2. With 5 bases clipped from V and 2 bases from J, the junction kept 10 bases outside the gene matches. The CDR3 consists of 16 residues. Per germline, CDR1 LNHDA and CDR2 SQIVND (reference sequence).